The next 19 T cell receptor beta chains were all read from a single sample in a study of blood T cell repertoires in COVID-19. Repertoires were generated with immunoSEQ multiplex PCR, while TCRdb's copy carries only in-frame clones and drops some. The sample lists fewer than 100,000 clones; around 85% were seen once. The specimen was peripheral blood. These receptors were collected from a man aged 80 or over in a cohort sampled during active COVID-19.

This clone was recorded a few times. The J gene is TRBJ1-4, the V gene TRBV3-1 (or the pseudogene TRBV3-2); 10 bases line up with TRBD1. Trimming cost V 1 base and J 13 bases; bases outside gene matches: 6. Germline CDR1 LGHDT, CDR2 YNNKEL (reference sequence). The CDR3 spans 14 residues. The CDR3 loop is CASSQGTGGLGLFF. The CDR3 DNA reads as TGTGCCAGCAGCCAAGGGACAGGGGGGCTCGGACTGTTTTTT.

The genes are TRBV12-3 or TRBV12-4 and TRBJ1-1; D is ambiguous. The V and J ends lost 2 bases and 11 bases respectively, with 12 bases between them. The CDR3 length is 12 residues. CDR3 in DNA: TGTGCCAGCAGTTTAAGGGCGGGTGGTGCTTTCTTT. It translates to CASSLRAGGAFF.

The gene calls are TRBV27 and TRBJ2-7; no clear D gene. There are 13 residues in the CDR3. Germline V gene lookup returns CDR1 MNHEY and CDR2 SMNVEV (reference sequence). The ends were cut back, 7 bases at V and 3 bases at J, with 13 bases in the middle. The DNA of the CDR3 is TGTGCCAGCACCGACGACATCTACTACGAGCAGTACGTC. This sequence encodes CASTDDIYYEQYV.

This clone was picked up a small number of times. The V call is TRBV10-3, the J call TRBJ2-7; no definite D call. V was pared by 3 bases and J by 5 bases, with 11 bases between. Looked up from germline, CDR1 is ENHRY and CDR2 is SYGVKD. This CDR3 has 13 residues. This chain's CDR3 is CAISDSPADEQYV. In nucleotides, the CDR3 is TGTGCCATCAGTGATAGCCCGGCAGACGAGCAGTACGTC.

Concerning this clone itself: At the DNA level, this CDR3 is encoded by other sequences in the same sample as well. The chain recombines TRBV3-1 (or the pseudogene TRBV3-2) with TRBJ2-2, with D maybe TRBD1 (6 bases). V lost 1 base and J lost 5, with 8 bases in between. The CDR3 totals 14 residues. Germline V CDR1 and CDR2: LGHDT, YNNKEL (reference sequence). The CDR3 nucleotides are TGTGCCAGCAGCCAAGGAAGGGGGACCGGGGAGCTGTTTTTT. Encoded protein: CASSQGRGTGELFF.

The rearrangement links TRBV3-1 (or the pseudogene TRBV3-2) to TRBJ1-1, with D unresolved. Trimming left V 6 bases short and J 8 bases short, with 13 bases between. Germline CDR1 reads LGHDT; CDR2 reads YNNKEL (reference sequence). CDR3 length: 12 amino acids. The chain's CDR3 is CASSQSWQEAFF. In nucleotides, the CDR3 is TGTGCCAGCAGTCAGTCGTGGCAGGAAGCTTTCTTT.

J is TRBJ1-1 and V is TRBV5-4; D ambiguous. V lost 4 bases, J lost 0 bases, and 10 bases lay in between. Germline lookup yields CDR1 SGHNT and CDR2 YYREEE (reference sequence). The CDR3 is 14 amino acids. The CDR3 protein is CASSVTLMNTEAFF. CDR3 DNA: TGTGCCAGCAGCGTGACACTCATGAACACTGAAGCTTTCTTT.

This chain connects TRBV6-2 or TRBV6-3 to TRBJ1-5, with D hard to call. V was pared by 5 bases and J by 3 bases, with 11 bases between. The CDR3 covers 14 residues. CDR1 and CDR2 from the germline V gene are MNHEY and SVGEGT. The CDR3 bases are TGTGCCAGCAGTAGCTGGACTCCCAATCAGCCCCAGCATTTT. Encoded protein: CASSSWTPNQPQHF.

The V and J genes are TRBV29-1 and TRBJ2-7; the D gene is possibly TRBD2 (6 bases). From germline, CDR1 is SQVTM and CDR2 ANQGSEA. V dropped 4 bases and J dropped 4 bases, with 14 bases sitting between them. CDR3 length: 13 amino acids. In DNA form, the CDR3 reads TGCAGCGTTGTAGGCCTCGGAGGGTACGAGCAGTACTTC. Translated: CSVVGLGGYEQYF.

The V gene is TRBV7-2, the J gene TRBJ2-5; 10 bases agree with TRBD2. This CDR3 has 15 residues. The V segment lost 4 bases and the J segment 5 bases; nucleotides outside the gene matches: 7. CDR1 SGHTA and CDR2 FQGNSA come from the germline V gene. The CDR3 bases are TGTGCCAGCAGCTCCCGACTAGCGGGCGGGGAGACCCAGTACTTC. This codes for CASSSRLAGGETQYF.

The chain uses TRBV4-2 and TRBJ2-2, with 12 positions matching TRBD2. Germline-derived CDR1 and CDR2 are LGHNA and YNFKEQ. The junction had 5 bases not matched to a gene; V was cut back by 1 base and J by 2 bases. CDR3 length: 18 residues. The CDR3 here is CASSQAPSGGANTGELFF. CDR3 in DNA: TGTGCCAGCAGCCAAGCCCCTAGCGGGGGGGCTAACACCGGGGAGCTGTTTTTT.

The V call is TRBV27, the J call TRBJ1-2; 7 nucleotides match TRBD1. This CDR3 has 14 amino acids. Trimming cost V 5 bases and J 6 bases; bases outside gene matches: 9. Germline V gene sequence: CDR1 MNHEY, CDR2 SMNVEV (reference sequence). CDR3 nucleotides: TGTGCCAGCAGTGGACTGCGACAGGGTAATGGCTACACCTTC. Translation: CASSGLRQGNGYTF.

This clone was observed once. The chain carries TRBV3-1 (or the pseudogene TRBV3-2) and TRBJ2-3; D is perhaps TRBD2 (5 bases). Germline V lookup: CDR1 LGHDT, CDR2 YNNKEL (reference sequence). V was cut by 1 base and J by 0 bases, with 5 bases left in between. The CDR3 consists of 14 residues. As DNA, the CDR3 is TGTGCCAGCAGCCAAGGGACTAGCACAGATACGCAGTATTTT. Protein sequence: CASSQGTSTDTQYF.

The rearrangement joins TRBV5-1 to TRBJ2-1, with TRBD1 matching over 7 bases. The length of the CDR3 is 15 residues. CDR1 and CDR2 from the germline V gene are SGHRS and YFSETQ. With 2 bases clipped from V and 6 bases from J, the junction kept 8 bases outside the gene matches. CDR3 bases: TGCGCCAGCAGCTTTACGCCGGGACAGACCAATGAGCAGTTCTTC. Translation gives CASSFTPGQTNEQFF.

CDR3 sequence reads: CASRFDRGGPGYTF. The CDR3, as DNA: TGTGCCAGCAGGTTCGACAGGGGAGGGCCTGGCTACACCTTC. The rearrangement joins TRBV28 to TRBJ1-2; 8 nucleotides line up with TRBD1. V gave up 6 bases and J gave up 7 bases; unmatched junction bases: 10. Germline assignment: CDR1 MDHEN and CDR2 SYDVKM. The CDR3 has 14 residues.

The V and J genes are TRBV5-1 and TRBJ2-5; 9 bases are shared with TRBD1. Trimming at V came to 4 bases and at J to 5 bases, leaving 9 bases not matched to a gene. CDR1 is SGHRS and CDR2 is YFSETQ in the germline V gene. This CDR3 contains 15 residues. CDR3 in amino acids: CASSRTGAGGETQYF. The CDR3 DNA reads as TGCGCCAGCAGCCGGACAGGGGCCGGTGGTGAGACCCAGTACTTC.

The chain employs TRBV10-3 and TRBJ1-3; 7 positions agree with TRBD1. Trimming at V came to 5 bases and at J to 0 bases, leaving 7 bases not matched to a gene. CDR3 size: 16 residues. Germline V gene lookup returns CDR1 ENHRY and CDR2 SYGVKD. CDR3 in amino acids: CAISLTGTASGNTIYF. DNA of the CDR3: TGTGCCATCAGTTTAACCGGGACAGCCTCTGGAAACACCATATATTTT.

This clone has just a few counts. The CDR3 loop reads CASSYGQGNQPQHF. DNA for the CDR3: TGTGCCAGCAGTTACGGACAGGGAAATCAGCCCCAGCATTTT. V gene TRBV6-6 combines with J gene TRBJ1-5, with TRBD1 matching 8 bases. The CDR3 sequence is 14 residues long. The junction had 1 base not matched to a gene; V was cut back by 2 bases and J by 4 bases. Germline V gene sequence: CDR1 MNHNY, CDR2 SVGAGI (reference sequence).

The chain links TRBV15 to TRBJ2-5, with D possibly TRBD2 on 5 matching bases. Germline CDR1 reads LNHNV; CDR2 reads YYDKDF (reference sequence). V gave up 1 base and J gave up 0 bases, with 12 bases separating them. The CDR3 is 16 amino acids. CDR3 region: CATSRGFRGNQETQYF. CDR3 DNA sequence: TGTGCCACCAGCAGAGGATTCCGGGGTAACCAAGAGACCCAGTACTTC.